This T cell receptor beta chain was profiled in a study of shared clonotypes between healthy human individuals. Study observations and caveats: Relative to their counterparts shared across all four donors, non-shared clonotypes exhibited diminished generation probabilities. Researchers sampled only blood; tissue repertoires likely differ.

The naive CD8 subset, CD45RO-negative cells positively selected for CCR7, excluded terminally differentiated effector memory CD45RA+ cells. Each of the donors was a healthy adult who was HIV-negative and had not had a recent acute infection or vaccination. Clones were read by immunoSEQ multiplex PCR, and TCRdb kept only the in-frame ones, dropping some. The repertoire holds about 700,000 clones, roughly 94% seen once, with nearly 25% in the top ten. On this clone itself: Antigen: not known.

The germline CDR1 and CDR2 sequences are SQVTM and ANQGSEA. This CDR3 comprises 15 residues. V lost 4 bases, J lost 2 bases, and 11 bases stayed unmatched. The sample consisted of naive CD8+ T cells sorted from blood. The rearrangement uses TRBV29-1 and TRBJ2-7, with 7 bases that match TRBD1. The receptor was derived from a man aged 25-40 years in good health. The CDR3 DNA is TGCAGCGTTGTCATCATCCGGACAGGAGCCTACGAGCAGTACTTC. The encoded protein is CSVVIIRTGAYEQYF.